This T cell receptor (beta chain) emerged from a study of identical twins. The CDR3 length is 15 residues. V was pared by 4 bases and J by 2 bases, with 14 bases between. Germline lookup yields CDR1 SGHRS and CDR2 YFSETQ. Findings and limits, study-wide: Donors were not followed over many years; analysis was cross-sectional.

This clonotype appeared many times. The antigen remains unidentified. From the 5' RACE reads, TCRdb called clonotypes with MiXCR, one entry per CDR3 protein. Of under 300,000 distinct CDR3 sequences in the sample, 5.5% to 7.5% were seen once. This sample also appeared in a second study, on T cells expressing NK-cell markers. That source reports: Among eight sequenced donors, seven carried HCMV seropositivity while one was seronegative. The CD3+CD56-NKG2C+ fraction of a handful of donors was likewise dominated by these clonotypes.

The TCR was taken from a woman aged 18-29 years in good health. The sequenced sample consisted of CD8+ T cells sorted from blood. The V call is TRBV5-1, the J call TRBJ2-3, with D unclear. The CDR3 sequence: CASSPVISITDTQYF. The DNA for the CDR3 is TGCGCCAGCAGCCCAGTCATCAGTATCACAGATACGCAGTATTTT.